The 2 T cell receptor beta chains in this list originate from one sample, sequenced in a study of CD8+CD57+ T cells in acquired aplastic anemia. Genomic DNA constituted the template upon which TCR beta VDJ and CDR3 profiling was performed. TCRdb analysed the reads with MiXCR anew, one entry per CDR3 protein. Among more than 150,000 distinct CDR3 sequences, just under 50% were seen once, and the ten largest hold around 9.7%. Those patients picked for sequencing had displayed CD8+CD57+ cell expansion on flow cytometry. Material for sequencing was sorted CD4+, CD8+, or CD8+CD57+ T cells (not recorded which) from PBMCs. The source is a human donor with aplastic anemia.

This chain uses TRBV12-3 or TRBV12-4 with TRBJ1-1; TRBD1 matches 7 bases. V shed 5 bases, J shed 4 bases, and the junction held 7 bases outside the gene matches. This CDR3 is 14 amino acids long. The CDR3 loop reads CASSIQGVITEAFF. The CDR3 DNA follows: TGTGCCAGCAGTATCCAGGGGGTCATCACTGAAGCTTTCTTT.

The V call is TRBV7-2, the J call TRBJ2-7; D is ambiguous. Near its end, the DNA agrees better with TRBJ2-5, so the J call may be wrong. This CDR3 spans 14 amino acids. Germline CDR1 and CDR2: SGHTA and FQGNSA. The CDR3 reads CASSLDKRKETQYF. The CDR3, as DNA: TGTGCCAGCAGCTTAGACAAGCGAAAAGAGACCCAGTACTTC.